This TCR beta chain originates from a study of blood T cell repertoires in COVID-19. The authors' processing: From reference gene primer amplification, estimates of nucleated cell counts were derived. TCRdb keeps only in-frame clones here, not all; method: immunoSEQ multiplex PCR. V and J calls and clone size come straight from that table; D and trimming were deduced from the DNA. The table records 25,000 to 30,000 clones, roughly three quarters of them present only once. CDR1 and CDR2 (germline): SNHLY, FYNNEI. V shed 6 bases, J shed 0 bases, and the junction held 21 bases outside the gene matches. CDR3 length: 20 residues.

The specimen sequenced was peripheral blood. The clonotype comes from a man in his 70s with acute or convalescent COVID-19. The chain links TRBV2 to TRBJ2-3; 7 bases match TRBD2. The CDR3 sequence: CASRRRTAWGLAVSTDTQYF. CDR3 DNA: TGTGCCAGCAGACGACGTACAGCCTGGGGCCTAGCGGTTAGCACAGATACGCAGTATTTT.